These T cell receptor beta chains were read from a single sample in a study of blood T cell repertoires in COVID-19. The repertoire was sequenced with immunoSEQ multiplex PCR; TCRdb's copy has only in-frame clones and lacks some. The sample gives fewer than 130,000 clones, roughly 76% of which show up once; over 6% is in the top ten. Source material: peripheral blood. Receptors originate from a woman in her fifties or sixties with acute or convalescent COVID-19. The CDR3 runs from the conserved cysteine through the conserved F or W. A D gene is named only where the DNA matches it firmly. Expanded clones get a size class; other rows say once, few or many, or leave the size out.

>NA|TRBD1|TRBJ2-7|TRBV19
TGTGCCAGTAGTCCCAGACAGGGGGATCACGAGCAGTACTTC
CASSPRQGDHEQYF
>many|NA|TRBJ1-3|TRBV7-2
TGTGCCAGCAGCTTATCTCCGGGGGGAAACACCATATATTTT
CASSLSPGGNTIYF
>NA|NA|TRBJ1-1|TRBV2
TGTGCCAGCACCAAGGTGGGCAGTCCGAACACTGAAGCTTTCTTT
CASTKVGSPNTEAFF
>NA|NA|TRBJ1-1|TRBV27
TGTGCCAGCAGTTTCTTAACTAATACTGAAGCTTTCTTT
CASSFLTNTEAFF
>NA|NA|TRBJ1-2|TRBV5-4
TGTGCCAGCAGCGACGGGAGGTATGGCTACACCTTC
CASSDGRYGYTF
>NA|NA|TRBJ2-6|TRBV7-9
TGTGCCAGCAGCTTAGGGGAAGGGGTCCCTGGGGCCAACGTCCTGACTTTC
CASSLGEGVPGANVLTF
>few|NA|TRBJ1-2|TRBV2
TGTGCCAGCTCCGAGGGATGGGCCTCTAACTATGGCTACACCTTC
CASSEGWASNYGYTF
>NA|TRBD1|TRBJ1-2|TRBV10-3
TGTGCCATCAGTGGGGACAGGGGAAACTATGGCTACACCTTC
CAISGDRGNYGYTF
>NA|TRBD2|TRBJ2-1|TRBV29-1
TGCAGCGGCAAGGGACTAGCGGGGGATGAGCAGTTCTTC
CSGKGLAGDEQFF
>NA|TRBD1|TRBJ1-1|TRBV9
TGTGCCAGCAGCATGGGACAGAAGATGAACACTGAAGCTTTCTTT
CASSMGQKMNTEAFF
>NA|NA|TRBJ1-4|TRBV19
TGTGCCAGTAGTATAGGGGCGCTTAATGAAAAACTGTTTTTT
CASSIGALNEKLFF
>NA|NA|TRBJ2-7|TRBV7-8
TGTGCCAGCAGCTTAGCAGGGGCGAGGTACGAGCAGTACTTC
CASSLAGARYEQYF
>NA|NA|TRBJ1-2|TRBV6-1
TGTGCCAGCAGTGAAGCTGCGGGAGTTGGCTACACCTTC
CASSEAAGVGYTF
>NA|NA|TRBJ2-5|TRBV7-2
TGTGCCAGCAGCTTAGGGGCGGGGACCCAGTACTTC
CASSLGAGTQYF
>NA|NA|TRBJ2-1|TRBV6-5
TGTGCCAGCAGCTCGGGGTCCTACAATGAGCAGTTCTTC
CASSSGSYNEQFF
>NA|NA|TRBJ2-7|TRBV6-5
TGTGCCAGCAGTTACTCGAGTTCCGGGGTGGACGAGCAGTACTTC
CASSYSSSGVDEQYF
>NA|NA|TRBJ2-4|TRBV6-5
TGTGCCACCCTCGGGGATTACCAAAACATTCAGTACTTC
CATLGDYQNIQYF
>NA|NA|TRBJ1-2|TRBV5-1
TGCGCCAGCAGCACGGACAATGCCCGGGGCTACACCTTC
CASSTDNARGYTF
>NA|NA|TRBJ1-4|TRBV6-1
TGTGCCAGCAGTGAACGGGGGGCAACTAATGAAAAACTGTTTTTT
CASSERGATNEKLFF
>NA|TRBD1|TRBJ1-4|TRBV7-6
TGTGCCAGCAGCCCTAGGACAGGGGGGGATTATGAAAAACTGTTTTTT
CASSPRTGGDYEKLFF
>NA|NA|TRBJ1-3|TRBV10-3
TGTGCCATCAGTGATACTGGAAACACCATATATTTT
CAISDTGNTIYF
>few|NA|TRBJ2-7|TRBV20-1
TGCAGTGTAGGGGAGGCCTACGAGCAGTACTTC
CSVGEAYEQYF
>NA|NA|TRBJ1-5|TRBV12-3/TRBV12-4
TGTGCCAGCAGTTTACCGGGGTATCAGCCCCAGCATTTT
CASSLPGYQPQHF
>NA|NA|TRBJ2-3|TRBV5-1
TGCGCCAGCAGCTTGGGACTTCCTGGAGATACGCAGTATTTT
CASSLGLPGDTQYF
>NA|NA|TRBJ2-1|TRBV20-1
TGCAGTGCTAGTGACCCGCCGGAGGGGCAGTTCTTC
CSASDPPEGQFF
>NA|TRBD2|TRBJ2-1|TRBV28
TGTGCCAGCAGTTTGCGCGGAGCCGGGACTAGTCAATCTGAGCAGTTCTTC
CASSLRGAGTSQSEQFF
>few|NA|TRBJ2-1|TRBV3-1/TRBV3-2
TGTGCCAGCAGCCAAGTTGGAGGCGCTACCTTCAATGAGCAGTTCTTC
CASSQVGGATFNEQFF